This record covers a single TCR beta chain. Antigen unknown. Measured with immunoSEQ multiplex PCR; TCRdb has only the in-frame clones, and not every one. The sample contains about 680,000 clones, roughly 90% of which appear only once. The sample belongs to a study of Ad26.COV2.S vaccination and SARS-CoV-2 variants. In the study overall: Intramuscular Ad26.COV2.S at 5x10^10 or 1x10^11 viral particles.

Germline assignment: CDR1 SGHTA and CDR2 FQGNSA. This CDR3 spans 17 amino acids. V lost 1 base to trimming and J lost 5 bases; unmatched junction nucleotides: 5. Regarding the study as a whole: The TCR breadth and depth analyses may have produced an underestimate of total T cell responses. Compared with placebo recipients, vaccine recipients had higher spike-specific TCR breadth. After vaccination, reports described spike-specific CD8+ and CD4+ T cell responses as showing substantial breadth.

The treatment: some 19 received Ad26.COV2.S at low or high dose, single or two shots; about 5 received placebo; per-sample allocation not given. Vaccine and placebo recipients were sampled on day 63 after the first injection. The J gene is TRBJ2-2, the V gene TRBV7-2; 12 bases agree with TRBD2. The sequence was obtained from a person aged 18 to 65 who received the Ad26.COV2.S COVID-19 vaccine or a placebo. The sample consisted of peripheral blood, taken in a trial of Ad26.COV2.S vaccine versus placebo. The CDR3 nucleotides read TGTGCCAGCAGCTTAGGAACTAGCGGGGGGCGGACCGGGGAGCTGTTTTTT. Protein sequence: CASSLGTSGGRTGELFF.